Sequencing of this TCR beta chain was carried out in a study of cytomegalovirus exposure and HLA in healthy donors. It was with 60 Vbeta and 13 Jbeta primers that the PCR ran. In the original workflow: The count from a later analysis was some 76 million unique TCR beta chains, some 10 million of them shared. This table comes from immunoSEQ multiplex PCR, and its TCRdb copy is limited to in-frame clones, with some not included. That table is the source of V, J and clone size, and D and trimming were worked out from the DNA. The sample consists of 74,000 or so clones, 77% of them appearing once. This CDR3 is 11 amino acids long. CDR1 is MNHEY, CDR2 SMNVEV, per germline (reference sequence). Deletions cut 4 bases from V and 7 bases from J, with 8 bases between.

This chain connects TRBV27 to TRBJ2-7; no firm D call. The sequenced sample was PBMCs. The sequence derives from a man aged 45-65 years in good health and CMV-seropositive. CDR3 region: CASSWAQEQYF. The CDR3 DNA sequence: TGTGCCAGCAGTTGGGCCCAGGAGCAGTACTTC.